The rows below give T cell receptor beta chains drawn from one sample of a study of a mutant IDH1 vaccine in newly diagnosed glioma. The assay was immunoSEQ multiplex PCR, and TCRdb's table has in-frame clones only and misses some. Of 15,000 to 20,000 clones in the sample, around 95% are singletons; the top ten hold roughly 3.7%. The material sequenced was peripheral blood mononuclear cells (PBMCs), taken from a glioma patient treated with radiotherapy, temozolomide or both. Receptors originate from a woman in her late teens or twenties with glioma. Some clones in this sample may be carry-over from other donors' samples. CDR3s include the opening cysteine and the closing phenylalanine or tryptophan. D genes are given only for firm matches. Some rows have no size entry. The others give once, few or many, or a class for an expanded clone.

v_call	j_call	clone_size	d_call	cdr3_aa	cdr3_nt
TRBV7-2	TRBJ2-3	once	-	CASINRASTDTQYF	TGTGCCAGCATAAATAGGGCTTCAACAGATACGCAGTATTTT
TRBV28	TRBJ1-5	once	-	CASSSLRSSLNQPQHF	TGTGCCAGCAGTTCCCTCAGAAGTTCGCTCAATCAGCCCCAGCATTTT
TRBV4-3	TRBJ2-7	-	-	CASSQGTGKYEQYF	TGCGCCAGCAGCCAAGGCACAGGGAAGTACGAGCAGTACTTC
TRBV18	TRBJ2-2	-	-	CASSPGNTGELFF	TGTGCCAGCTCACCGGGGAACACCGGGGAGCTGTTTTTT
TRBV19	TRBJ1-5	-	TRBD1	CASSKGEDRGDNQPQHF	TGTGCCAGTAGTAAGGGCGAGGACAGGGGAGACAATCAGCCCCAGCATTTT
TRBV13	TRBJ2-7	once	-	CASSSTTGRSYEQYF	TGTGCCAGCAGCTCAACGACAGGGAGGTCCTACGAGCAGTACTTC
TRBV7-2	TRBJ1-2	-	-	CASSLAVRGVYGYTF	TGTGCCAGCAGCTTAGCGGTTCGGGGTGTCTATGGCTACACCTTC
TRBV27	TRBJ2-7	once	-	CASRVGEARSYEQYF	TGTGCCAGCAGAGTAGGGGAGGCGAGGTCCTACGAGCAGTACTTC
TRBV27	TRBJ2-1	-	TRBD2	CASGTGGPGNEQFF	TGTGCCTCCGGGACGGGAGGGCCTGGTAATGAGCAGTTCTTC
TRBV7-3	TRBJ1-1	-	-	CASSPQGSTEAFF	TGTGCCAGCAGCCCGCAGGGGTCCACTGAAGCTTTCTTT
TRBV28	TRBJ1-5	-	TRBD1	CASRQNRGQSGQPQHF	TGTGCCAGCAGACAGAACAGGGGGCAGAGTGGGCAGCCCCAGCATTTT
TRBV14	TRBJ1-2	-	-	CASSQGVDGYTF	TGTGCCAGCAGCCAGGGGGTGGATGGCTACACCTTC
TRBV4-1	TRBJ1-1	-	TRBD1	CASSQTDRATEAFF	TGCGCCAGCAGCCAAACGGACAGGGCCACTGAAGCTTTCTTT
TRBV5-4	TRBJ2-7	-	TRBD2	CASSVPGLAPLEQYF	TGTGCCAGCAGCGTCCCGGGACTAGCCCCCCTCGAGCAGTACTTC
TRBV28	TRBJ2-3	-	-	CASSTTRPDTQYF	TGTGCCAGCAGTACCACGCGCCCAGATACGCAGTATTTT
TRBV6-1	TRBJ1-2	-	-	CASSEVSAGNF	TGTGCCAGCAGTGAAGTGTCGGCAGGGAACTTC
TRBV5-5	TRBJ2-5	-	TRBD2	CASSSSGTSWETQYF	TGTGCCAGCAGCTCATCCGGGACTAGCTGGGAGACCCAGTACTTC
TRBV6-5	TRBJ1-2	-	-	CASSKGVSNYGYTF	TGTGCCAGCAGCAAGGGAGTTTCTAACTATGGCTACACCTTC
TRBV5-8	TRBJ1-5	-	-	CASSWRRGRNQPQHF	TGTGCCAGCAGCTGGAGGAGGGGGAGGAATCAGCCCCAGCATTTT
TRBV30	TRBJ1-3	-	-	CAWRGGTPGNTIYF	TGTGCCTGGAGGGGGGGGACACCTGGAAACACCATATATTTT
TRBV19	TRBJ1-4	-	-	CASQPKATNEKLFF	TGTGCCAGCCAACCCAAGGCAACTAATGAAAAACTGTTTTTT
TRBV7-8	TRBJ1-2	once	-	CASRGSSNYGYTF	TGTGCCAGCAGAGGCAGTTCTAACTATGGCTACACCTTC
TRBV13	TRBJ2-4	-	-	CASSLGVSKNIQYF	TGTGCCAGCAGCTTAGGGGTGTCCAAAAACATTCAGTACTTC
TRBV9	TRBJ2-7	once	-	CASSVGVSSYEQYF	TGTGCCAGCAGCGTAGGGGTAAGCTCCTACGAGCAGTACTTC
TRBV6-5	TRBJ2-1	-	-	CASSYRRADNEQFF	TGTGCCAGCAGTTACCGCAGGGCCGACAATGAGCAGTTCTTC
TRBV5-1	TRBJ2-4	-	TRBD2	CASSLLGESGGDIQYF	TGCGCCAGCAGCCTTCTAGGAGAGAGCGGGGGGGACATTCAGTACTTC
TRBV19	TRBJ2-7	-	-	CATGGTAYEQYF	TGTGCCACCGGCGGGACAGCTTATGAGCAGTACTTC
TRBV11-3	TRBJ1-1	-	-	CASSLENTEAFF	TGTGCCAGCAGCTTGGAGAACACTGAAGCTTTCTTT
TRBV11-2	TRBJ2-1	once	TRBD2	CASSIGTSLYNEQFF	TGTGCCAGCAGCATAGGGACTAGTCTATACAATGAGCAGTTCTTC
TRBV2	TRBJ1-2	-	-	CASRLATETASYGYTF	TGTGCCAGCAGACTAGCTACGGAGACGGCAAGCTATGGCTACACCTTC
TRBV6-5	TRBJ1-2	-	-	CASRTPPNYGYTF	TGTGCCAGCAGAACACCTCCTAACTATGGCTACACCTTC
TRBV5-1	TRBJ2-5	-	TRBD1	CASSWTGPGETQYF	TGCGCCAGCAGCTGGACAGGGCCGGGAGAGACCCAGTACTTC
TRBV19	TRBJ2-2	-	-	CASSIKGTGELFF	TGTGCCAGTAGTATTAAGGGGACCGGGGAGCTGTTTTTT
TRBV21-1	TRBJ2-7	-	-	CASVRYEQYF	TGTGCCAGCGTACGATACGAGCAGTACTTC
TRBV21-1	TRBJ1-1	-	-	CASSKDPDDRRLEAFF	TGTGCCAGCAGCAAAGACCCGGACGATAGGCGATTGGAAGCTTTCTTT
TRBV6-5	TRBJ2-1	-	-	CASSFGTVRDEQFF	TGTGCCAGCAGTTTCGGGACGGTCCGGGATGAGCAGTTCTTC
TRBV2	TRBJ2-1	-	TRBD2	CASNEAGGSYNEQFF	TGTGCCAGCAATGAAGCGGGGGGATCCTACAATGAGCAGTTCTTC
TRBV4-3	TRBJ1-1	-	-	CASSRSIGVSTEAFF	TGCGCCAGCAGCCGTTCGATCGGGGTGTCGACTGAAGCTTTCTTT
TRBV5-6	TRBJ1-5	-	-	CASSSTEDSNQPQHF	TGTGCCAGCAGCTCAACAGAAGATAGCAATCAGCCCCAGCATTTT
TRBV19	TRBJ1-1	-	-	CASSMGEVNTEAFF	TGTGCCAGTAGTATGGGGGAGGTAAACACTGAAGCTTTCTTT
TRBV13	TRBJ1-5	once	-	CASSLDLQGVNQPQHF	TGTGCCAGCAGCTTAGACCTTCAGGGTGTCAATCAGCCCCAGCATTTT
TRBV12-5	TRBJ1-3	-	-	CASGLGGLSGNTIYF	TGTGCTAGTGGTTTGGGGGGTTTGTCTGGAAACACCATATATTTT
TRBV5-6	TRBJ1-5	-	-	CASSLNRQVRNQPQHF	TGTGCCAGCAGCTTGAATCGACAGGTACGCAATCAGCCCCAGCATTTT
TRBV19	TRBJ2-7	-	-	CASSLDGAYEQYF	TGTGCCAGTAGTCTGGACGGAGCCTACGAGCAGTACTTC
TRBV7-8	TRBJ2-5	-	TRBD2	CASSLALAGRETQYF	TGTGCCAGCAGCTTAGCACTAGCGGGTAGAGAGACCCAGTACTTC
TRBV5-8	TRBJ2-5	-	TRBD1	CASTMTRDRGAQYF	TGTGCCAGCACTATGACCAGGGACAGGGGGGCCCAGTACTTC
TRBV5-1	TRBJ1-1	-	-	CARCAVAEAFF	TGCGCCCGCTGCGCGGTGGCTGAAGCTTTCTTT
TRBV4-1	TRBJ1-3	-	-	CASSQLSGNTIYF	TGCGCCAGCAGCCAACTAAGTGGAAACACCATATATTTT
TRBV15	TRBJ2-1	-	-	CATSRAGFNEQFF	TGTGCCACCAGCAGAGCTGGGTTCAATGAGCAGTTCTTC
TRBV7-6	TRBJ1-2	once	-	CASSFGQPYGYTF	TGTGCCAGCAGCTTCGGACAGCCCTATGGCTACACCTTC
TRBV27	TRBJ2-7	-	-	CASSSHRGINYEQYF	TGTGCCAGCAGTTCCCACCGAGGCATAAACTACGAGCAGTACTTC